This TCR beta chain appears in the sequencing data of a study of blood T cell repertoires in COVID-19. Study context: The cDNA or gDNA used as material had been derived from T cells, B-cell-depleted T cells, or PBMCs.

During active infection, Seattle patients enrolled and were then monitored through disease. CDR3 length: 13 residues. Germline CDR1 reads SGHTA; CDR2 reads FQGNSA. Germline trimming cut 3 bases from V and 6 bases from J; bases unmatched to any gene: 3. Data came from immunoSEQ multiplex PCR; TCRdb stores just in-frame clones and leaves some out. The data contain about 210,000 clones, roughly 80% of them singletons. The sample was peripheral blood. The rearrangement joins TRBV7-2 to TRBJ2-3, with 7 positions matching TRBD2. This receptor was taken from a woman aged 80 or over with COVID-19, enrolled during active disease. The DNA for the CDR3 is TGTGCCAGCAGCTTCGGGGGAGGGGATACGCAGTATTTT. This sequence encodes CASSFGGGDTQYF. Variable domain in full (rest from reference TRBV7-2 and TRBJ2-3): GAGVSQSPSNKVTEKGKDVELRCDPISGHTALYWYRQSLGQGLEFLIYFQGNSAPDKSGLPSDRFSAERTGGSVSTLTIQRTQQEDSAVYLCASSFGGGDTQYFGPGTRLTVL.